This is a list of T cell receptor beta chains from one sample in a study of identical twins. TCRdb analysed the 5' RACE reads with MiXCR anew, one entry per CDR3 protein. The sample lists some 760,000 distinct CDR3 sequences, about 18% occurring once. The same sample was also studied in work on T cells expressing NK-cell markers.

The sample consisted of PBMCs. The receptors come from a young woman in good health. Each CDR3 is given with its conserved first and last residue. A D gene is named only where the DNA matches it firmly. The size field is filled for only some rows; it gives once, few, many or a size class.

j_call: TRBJ2-3
v_call: TRBV7-2
cdr3_length: 14
clone_size: -
d_call: TRBD2
cdr3_nt: TGTGCCGGATCACTGGGAGGGCCGTCAGATACGCAGTATTTT
cdr3_aa: CAGSLGGPSDTQYF

j_call: TRBJ2-7
v_call: TRBV11-2
cdr3_length: 15
clone_size: many
d_call: -
cdr3_nt: TGTGCCAGCAGCTTAGAGGGGCGGGGTTCCTACGAGCAGTACTTC
cdr3_aa: CASSLEGRGSYEQYF

j_call: TRBJ2-5
v_call: TRBV20-1
cdr3_length: 14
clone_size: few
d_call: TRBD2
cdr3_nt: TGCAGTGCTGCGGGACTAGCGGGGGAAGAGACCCAGTACTTC
cdr3_aa: CSAAGLAGEETQYF

j_call: TRBJ2-6
v_call: TRBV7-2
cdr3_length: 13
clone_size: few
d_call: -
cdr3_nt: TGTGCCAGCAGACCCGACGGGGCCAACGTCCTGACTTTC
cdr3_aa: CASRPDGANVLTF

j_call: TRBJ2-1
v_call: TRBV11-2
cdr3_length: 16
clone_size: -
d_call: TRBD1
cdr3_nt: TGTGCCAGCAGCGCCCGCCGGGACAGGGTATACAATGAGCAGTTCTTC
cdr3_aa: CASSARRDRVYNEQFF

j_call: TRBJ1-5
v_call: TRBV12-3/TRBV12-4
cdr3_length: 16
clone_size: -
d_call: -
cdr3_nt: TGTGCCAGCAGTCTTGCGGGACACACTAGCAATCAGCCCCAGCATTTT
cdr3_aa: CASSLAGHTSNQPQHF

j_call: TRBJ2-7
v_call: TRBV20-1
cdr3_length: 14
clone_size: -
d_call: -
cdr3_nt: TGCAGTGCTAGGGAGGCAGGCCGGTCCTACGAGCAGTACTTC
cdr3_aa: CSAREAGRSYEQYF

j_call: TRBJ1-5
v_call: TRBV12-3/TRBV12-4
cdr3_length: 14
clone_size: -
d_call: TRBD1
cdr3_nt: TGTGCCAGCAGCCCCGGACAGGCGTCTCAGCCCCAGCATTTT
cdr3_aa: CASSPGQASQPQHF

j_call: TRBJ2-3
v_call: TRBV24-1
cdr3_length: 13
clone_size: -
d_call: -
cdr3_nt: TGTGCCACCGCTAGGCCTGGAACAGATACGCAGTATTTT
cdr3_aa: CATARPGTDTQYF

j_call: TRBJ2-7
v_call: TRBV15
cdr3_length: 14
clone_size: -
d_call: TRBD1
cdr3_nt: TGTGCCACCAGCCAAGGACAGGTGTCCTACGAGCAGTACTTC
cdr3_aa: CATSQGQVSYEQYF

j_call: TRBJ1-2
v_call: TRBV10-3
cdr3_length: 12
clone_size: many
d_call: -
cdr3_nt: TGTGCCATCAGTGAGTCGGGATATGGCTACACCTTC
cdr3_aa: CAISESGYGYTF

j_call: TRBJ1-1
v_call: TRBV10-3
cdr3_length: 14
clone_size: few
d_call: TRBD1
cdr3_nt: TGTGCCATCAGTGGTGGACAGGGGGCGCGTGGAGCTTTCTTT
cdr3_aa: CAISGGQGARGAFF

j_call: TRBJ2-3
v_call: TRBV13
cdr3_length: 14
clone_size: -
d_call: -
cdr3_nt: TGTGCCAGCAGCTTCGGCTTTCCGGCAGATACGCAGTATTTT
cdr3_aa: CASSFGFPADTQYF

j_call: TRBJ2-7
v_call: TRBV5-1
cdr3_length: 15
clone_size: once
d_call: TRBD2
cdr3_nt: TGCGCCAGCAGCTTGGTGGGAGCGGGAGAGTACGAGCAGTACTTC
cdr3_aa: CASSLVGAGEYEQYF

j_call: TRBJ1-5
v_call: TRBV10-3
cdr3_length: 15
clone_size: -
d_call: -
cdr3_nt: TGTGCCATCAGCGGCGGGCAGGTTGGCAATCAGCCCCAGCATTTT
cdr3_aa: CAISGGQVGNQPQHF

j_call: TRBJ2-3
v_call: TRBV13
cdr3_length: 17
clone_size: -
d_call: TRBD2
cdr3_nt: TGTGCCAGCAGCTTCCCGACTAGCGGCAAGAGCACAGATACGCAGTATTTT
cdr3_aa: CASSFPTSGKSTDTQYF

j_call: TRBJ1-2
v_call: TRBV4-3
cdr3_length: 16
clone_size: -
d_call: TRBD1
cdr3_nt: TGCGCCAGCAGCCAAGTTTCCGGGACAGGCTACTATGGCTACACCTTC
cdr3_aa: CASSQVSGTGYYGYTF

j_call: TRBJ2-7
v_call: TRBV9
cdr3_length: 14
clone_size: many
d_call: -
cdr3_nt: TGTGCCAGCAGCTCCCACGACGACCCTTCCCCCCAGTACTTC
cdr3_aa: CASSSHDDPSPQYF

j_call: TRBJ2-6
v_call: TRBV3-1
cdr3_length: 20
clone_size: -
d_call: TRBD1
cdr3_nt: TGTGCCAGCAGCCAAGTGGGCGGTGGACAGGGGGCAGCTGGGGCCAACGTCCTGACTTTC
cdr3_aa: CASSQVGGGQGAAGANVLTF

j_call: TRBJ2-7
v_call: TRBV19
cdr3_length: 14
clone_size: -
d_call: -
cdr3_nt: TGTGCCAGTAGTATGGGGGGACTTTCCTACGAGCAGTACTTC
cdr3_aa: CASSMGGLSYEQYF

j_call: TRBJ2-3
v_call: TRBV7-2
cdr3_length: 15
clone_size: -
d_call: TRBD2
cdr3_nt: TGTGCCAGCAGCTTTTTGACTAGCGGGCTGAATACGCAGTATTTT
cdr3_aa: CASSFLTSGLNTQYF

j_call: TRBJ2-2
v_call: TRBV20-1
cdr3_length: 13
clone_size: -
d_call: -
cdr3_nt: TGCAGTGCTAGCCTAAGAAACACCGGGGAGCTGTTTTTT
cdr3_aa: CSASLRNTGELFF

j_call: TRBJ2-6
v_call: TRBV12-3/TRBV12-4
cdr3_length: 15
clone_size: -
d_call: -
cdr3_nt: TGTGCCAGCAGTTTATATGGAGCCGGGGCCAACGTCCTGACTTTC
cdr3_aa: CASSLYGAGANVLTF

j_call: TRBJ2-7
v_call: TRBV20-1
cdr3_length: 15
clone_size: -
d_call: TRBD2
cdr3_nt: TGCAGTGCTAGACCGGGACTAGCGGGAGGAGGCGAGCAGTACTTC
cdr3_aa: CSARPGLAGGGEQYF

j_call: TRBJ2-6
v_call: TRBV7-3
cdr3_length: 17
clone_size: -
d_call: -
cdr3_nt: TGTGCCAGCAGCTCCAGCGTCAGGGTCATGGGGGCCAACGTCCTGACTTTC
cdr3_aa: CASSSSVRVMGANVLTF

j_call: TRBJ2-1
v_call: TRBV5-6
cdr3_length: 14
clone_size: -
d_call: TRBD2
cdr3_nt: TGTGCCAGCAGCCGGCGGGGGGGGCTCCATGAGCAGTTCTTC
cdr3_aa: CASSRRGGLHEQFF

j_call: TRBJ2-2
v_call: TRBV7-7
cdr3_length: 16
clone_size: few
d_call: -
cdr3_nt: TGTGCCAGCAGCTTAGGGGTGACTGCTCACACCGGGGAGCTGTTTTTT
cdr3_aa: CASSLGVTAHTGELFF

j_call: TRBJ2-7
v_call: TRBV27
cdr3_length: 14
clone_size: -
d_call: -
cdr3_nt: TGTGCCAGCAGTTTATCCTGGGGATCCTACGAGCAGTACTTC
cdr3_aa: CASSLSWGSYEQYF

j_call: TRBJ2-3
v_call: TRBV10-2
cdr3_length: 11
clone_size: -
d_call: -
cdr3_nt: TGCGCCAGCAGTGAGATGAACACGCAGTATTTT
cdr3_aa: CASSEMNTQYF

j_call: TRBJ1-2
v_call: TRBV12-3/TRBV12-4
cdr3_length: 13
clone_size: many
d_call: -
cdr3_nt: TGTGCCAGCAGTTTAGTACCTAACTATGGCTACACCTTC
cdr3_aa: CASSLVPNYGYTF

j_call: TRBJ2-1
v_call: TRBV6-4
cdr3_length: 14
clone_size: many
d_call: -
cdr3_nt: TGTGCCAGCAGTGACTCATCGGTACGGACACAGCAGTTCTTC
cdr3_aa: CASSDSSVRTQQFF

j_call: TRBJ2-1
v_call: TRBV12-3/TRBV12-4
cdr3_length: 13
clone_size: few
d_call: TRBD2
cdr3_nt: TGTGCCAGCAGGACTAGCGTGTACAATGAGCAGTTCTTC
cdr3_aa: CASRTSVYNEQFF

j_call: TRBJ2-7
v_call: TRBV6-1
cdr3_length: 13
clone_size: few
d_call: -
cdr3_nt: TGTGCCAGCAGTGAAGACAGAACCTACGAGCAGTACTTC
cdr3_aa: CASSEDRTYEQYF

j_call: TRBJ2-1
v_call: TRBV20-1
cdr3_length: 16
clone_size: few
d_call: -
cdr3_nt: TGCAGTGCTAGAGGGGCATCGGGGCTAGTCTACAATGAGCAGTTCTTC
cdr3_aa: CSARGASGLVYNEQFF

j_call: TRBJ2-3
v_call: TRBV15
cdr3_length: 14
clone_size: few
d_call: -
cdr3_nt: TGTGCCACCAGCAGAGCGGACCTTACAGATACGCAGTATTTT
cdr3_aa: CATSRADLTDTQYF

j_call: TRBJ2-1
v_call: TRBV19
cdr3_length: 15
clone_size: -
d_call: -
cdr3_nt: TGTGCCAGTAGTATAAGGGGACCGGCCTACAATGAGCAGTTCTTC
cdr3_aa: CASSIRGPAYNEQFF